This T cell receptor (beta chain) was sequenced in a study of blood T cells in healthy people across ages. A second PCR, run for about 7 to 12 cycles, used a sample-barcoded 5' primer plus a J-beta primer mix. In TCRdb, the 5' RACE reads were re-called with MiXCR into one record per CDR3 protein. The repertoire has hundreds of thousands of distinct CDR3 sequences, around 50% of them found once; the top ten carry roughly 13%. Study findings and constraints: Researchers report that TCR beta diversity correlated strongly with naive T cell percentage. Both naive CD4+ cell counts and diversity were greater in long-lived donors than in aged donors.

Isolated per sample were at least 7 million PBMCs. This clonotype was seen only a few times. Antigen specificity is unknown. V was pared by 2 bases and J by 4 bases, with 14 bases between. The CDR3 totals 15 residues. Sequencing was done on a sample of blood. The J gene is TRBJ1-2, the V gene TRBV12-3 or TRBV12-4, with a weak D call TRBD1 (6 bases). The source of this sequence is a woman over 75 in good health. As DNA, the CDR3 is TGTGCCAGCAGTTTAAATGGGGGCGTCCGCTATGGCTACACCTTC. This translates into CASSLNGGVRYGYTF.